This T cell receptor beta chain was captured by sequencing in a study of T-cell reconstitution after alpha-beta-depleted transplantation in children. This clonotype was seen a few times. For TCRbeta, the library was prepared with unique molecular identifiers. From the PCR reads, TCRdb called clonotypes with MiXCR, one entry per CDR3 protein. The sample yields approximately 350,000 distinct CDR3 sequences, 9% to 12% seen once. Per the germline V gene, CDR1 is DFQATT and CDR2 is SNEGSKA (reference sequence). CDR3 length: 12 amino acids. The chain links TRBV20-1 to TRBJ1-5; D may be TRBD1 (5 bases). This receptor was taken from a human donor who donated a stem cell graft to a child with acute lymphoblastic leukemia. Material: PBMCs from the stem cell graft donor, obtained from the stem cell graft. For the CDR3, the DNA is TGCGGAGGGGCAGGTGACAATCAGCCCCAGCATTTT. It encodes CGGAGDNQPQHF.